Each of the 20 T cell receptor beta chains below was sequenced from the same sample in a study of regulatory T cells in long-lasting Graves disease. Specified time point: newly diagnosed GD, antithyroid drugs for less than 3 months. RNA isolated from PBMCs was used to make the TCR library. Libraries of TCR beta came from iRepertoire HTBI primers plus Arm-PCR of CDR3 regions. TCRdb recomputed calls from the multiplex PCR reads with MiXCR, one row per CDR3 protein. The repertoire holds hundreds of thousands of distinct CDR3 sequences, approximately 16% seen once, with about 10% in the top ten. In addition, the sample was reused for a study of T cells in Graves' hyperthyroidism and ophthalmopathy.

Material: peripheral blood mononuclear cells (PBMCs), obtained at new diagnosis, from a patient treated with antithyroid drugs. Receptor source: a woman aged 25-40 years with Graves disease.

This clonotype was observed many times. The chain recombines TRBV20-1 with TRBJ2-7; maybe TRBD2 (6 bases). This CDR3 has 15 residues. The germline V gene encodes CDR1 DFQATT and CDR2 SNEGSKA (reference sequence). Trimming took 0 bases from V and 0 from J, leaving 12 bases between them. CDR3 DNA: TGCAGTGCTAGAGACCTTGGCGGGACCTCCTACGAGCAGTACTTC. This encodes CSARDLGGTSYEQYF.

This clonotype was recorded many times. V and J are TRBV29-1 and TRBJ1-1, with a possible D match to TRBD1 (6 bases). Trimming removed 8 bases at V and 1 base at J, with 14 bases between. CDR3 length: 13 amino acids. Looked up from germline, CDR1 is SQVTM and CDR2 is ANQGSEA. This CDR3 reads CSFSWTANTEAFF. The CDR3 DNA reads as TGCAGCTTCTCGTGGACAGCGAACACTGAAGCTTTCTTT. Together with reference TRBV29-1 and TRBJ1-1, the CDR3 gives the full variable domain: SAVISQKPSRDICQRGTSLTIQCQVDSQVTMMFWYRQQPGQSLTLIATANQGSEATYESGFVIDKFPISRPNLTFSTLTVSNMSPEDSSIYLCSFSWTANTEAFFGQGTRLTVV.

This clonotype was detected only a few times. The V gene is TRBV20-1, the J gene TRBJ2-1, with TRBD2 matching over 9 bases. The CDR3 is 15 residues long. V lost 0 bases, J lost 2 bases, and 2 bases stayed unmatched. Germline CDR1 reads DFQATT; CDR2 reads SNEGSKA (reference sequence). This chain's CDR3 is CSARDSGSPYNEQFF. The CDR3 nucleotides are TGCAGTGCTAGAGATAGCGGGAGTCCCTACAATGAGCAGTTCTTC.

The table lists this clonotype with many counts. The chain employs TRBV10-3 and TRBJ1-3; D remains unclear. Germline V gene data show CDR1 as ENHRY and CDR2 as SYGVKD. The CDR3 is made up of 13 amino acids. Trimming stripped 8 bases from V and 0 bases from J, with 8 bases between. Here the CDR3 reads CAIQDSSGNTIYF. The DNA for the CDR3 is TGTGCCATCCAAGACTCCTCTGGAAACACCATATATTTT.

The J gene is TRBJ2-1, the V gene TRBV5-1; 11 nucleotides align to TRBD2. Germline lookup yields CDR1 SGHRS and CDR2 YFSETQ. The CDR3 loop spans 17 amino acids. The ends lost 1 base at V and 5 bases at J; junction bases unmatched: 8. CDR3 sequence: CASSLFVAGGSHNEQFF. The CDR3 DNA reads TGCGCCAGCAGCTTGTTTGTAGCGGGAGGGTCTCACAATGAGCAGTTCTTC.

This clonotype showed up many times. The chain employs TRBV10-2 and TRBJ1-1; TRBD1 agrees at 12 bases. Germline V lookup: CDR1 WSHSY, CDR2 SAAADI. V trimming: 6 bases; J trimming: 10 bases; junction bases outside the gene matches: 9. This CDR3 comprises 14 residues. The CDR3 region is CASSGGTGGLRAFF. CDR3 DNA: TGCGCCAGCAGCGGAGGGACAGGGGGCCTGAGAGCTTTCTTT.

This clonotype was seen only a few times. The genes are TRBV27 and TRBJ1-2; D uncertain. The V gene lost 8 bases and the J gene lost 6 bases, with 10 bases spanning the gap. Germline V lookup: CDR1 MNHEY, CDR2 SMNVEV (reference sequence). This CDR3 region has 11 residues. CDR3 sequence (DNA): TGTGCCAGCTACTCGTCTGATGGCTACACCTTC. Translation: CASYSSDGYTF.

This clonotype was counted at least ten times. The chain links TRBV6-1 to TRBJ2-5, with no clear D. Germline CDR1 reads MNHNS; CDR2 reads SASEGT. The CDR3 is 14 residues long. V dropped 4 bases and J dropped 3 bases, with 12 bases sitting between them. The CDR3 DNA sequence: TGTGCCAGCAGTGCGAATGTAGACAAAGAGACCCAGTACTTC. This codes for CASSANVDKETQYF.

Ten or more counts support this clonotype. The V gene is TRBV6-1, the J gene TRBJ2-5; 11 positions agree with TRBD2. This CDR3 is built from 16 residues. From germline, CDR1 is MNHNS and CDR2 SASEGT. J gave up 4 bases and V 4 bases, and 8 bases lay outside the gene matches. CDR3 in DNA: TGTGCCAGCAGTGTCGAACTAGCGGGAGCTCGAGAGACCCAGTACTTC. Protein product: CASSVELAGARETQYF.

The chain has TRBV24-1 and TRBJ2-7; 13 nucleotides agree with TRBD2. Germline V gene lookup returns CDR1 KGHDR and CDR2 SFDVKD. The V gene end was trimmed by 4 bases and the J gene end by 5 bases; junction bases not matched to a gene: 7. The CDR3 totals 16 residues. CDR3 sequence reads: CATSDPGLAGVHEQYF. In DNA, the CDR3 is TGTGCCACCAGTGACCCCGGACTAGCGGGAGTCCACGAGCAGTACTTC.

In its sample, this clonotype was seen a few times. The V and J genes are TRBV20-1 and TRBJ2-1, with TRBD2 identical over 12 bases. V trimming: 0 bases; J trimming: 8 bases; junction bases outside the gene matches: 14. This CDR3 has 18 residues. Germline values: CDR1 DFQATT, CDR2 SNEGSKA (reference sequence). This chain's CDR3 is CSARDVPTSGRFEYEQFF. CDR3 sequence (DNA): TGCAGTGCTAGAGATGTTCCGACTAGCGGGAGATTTGAGTATGAGCAGTTCTTC.

The rearrangement uses TRBV6-1 and TRBJ1-5, with 11 positions matching TRBD1. The trim removed 6 bases at V and 6 bases at J, leaving 7 bases unmatched. Per germline, CDR1 MNHNS and CDR2 SASEGT. CDR3 length equals 15 residues. This CDR3 is CASSPGQGASQPQHF. CDR3 coding DNA: TGTGCCAGCAGCCCCGGACAGGGGGCAAGTCAGCCCCAGCATTTT.

This clonotype showed up just a few times. The chain couples TRBV7-3 to TRBJ1-6, with TRBD1 as a possible D gene (5 bases). The CDR3 spans 14 residues. Trimming shortened V by 2 bases and J by 8 bases, and 10 bases separated the two germline ends. Germline V lookup: CDR1 SGHTA, CDR2 FQGTGA. The CDR3 is CASSLGAFDSPLHF. CDR3 bases: TGTGCCAGCAGCTTAGGGGCCTTCGATTCACCCCTCCACTTT.

The rearrangement joins TRBV9 to TRBJ1-1; D unclear. With 4 bases removed from V and 3 bases from J, the gap between germline ends came to 16 bases. Per the germline V gene, CDR1 is SGDLS and CDR2 is YYNGEE. This CDR3 region has 15 residues. The CDR3 sequence is CASSRGEDLDTEAFF. CDR3 sequence (DNA): TGTGCCAGCAGCCGCGGGGAGGACTTAGACACTGAAGCTTTCTTT.

This clonotype turned up a few times. V usage is TRBV30 and J usage is TRBJ2-1, with no clear D. The V end was cut by 2 bases, the J end by 8 bases, with 22 bases between. The germline V gene encodes CDR1 GTSNPN and CDR2 SVGIG (reference sequence). The CDR3 sequence is 16 residues long. The CDR3 DNA reads TGTGCCTGGAGTCGGGCGTCCAAAAAGGGCAACGATGAGCAGTTCTTC. As protein: CAWSRASKKGNDEQFF.

This clonotype was seen more than once but under ten times. This sequence joins TRBV6-5 and TRBJ1-5, with TRBD1 as a possible D gene (5 bases). Germline assignment: CDR1 MNHEY and CDR2 SVGAGI. This CDR3 has 15 amino acids. Between the trimmed V and J ends, which lost 2 bases and 1 base, there was a span of 9 bases. In nucleotides, the CDR3 is TGTGCCAGCAGTTACGGGTGGGGGAGCAATCAGCCCCAGCATTTT. It yields the protein CASSYGWGSNQPQHF.

This clonotype was seen only a few times. The rearrangement uses TRBV20-1 and TRBJ2-7, with TRBD1 as a possible D gene (6 bases). Germline V CDR1 and CDR2: DFQATT, SNEGSKA (reference sequence). There are 14 residues in the CDR3. V lost 7 bases and J lost 6, with 22 bases in between. The CDR3: CSGNNRASWSEQYF. The CDR3 DNA is TGCAGTGGTAACAACAGGGCTTCATGGAGCGAGCAGTACTTC.

The chain uses TRBV28 and TRBJ1-2; 11 nucleotides agree with TRBD1. Germline CDR1 reads MDHEN; CDR2 reads SYDVKM. V shed 5 bases, J shed 4 bases, and the junction held 9 bases outside the gene matches. The CDR3 has 16 amino acids. The CDR3 reads CASSLLRGTGGYGYTF. In DNA form, the CDR3 reads TGTGCCAGCAGTCTCCTGCGCGGGACAGGGGGCTATGGCTACACCTTC.

On this clonotype: One base away lies a much larger clone, so this may be a sequencing read error. The J gene is TRBJ1-1, the V gene TRBV7-9; maybe TRBD1 (5 bases). The germline V gene has CDR1 SEHNR and CDR2 FQNEAQ (reference sequence). The CDR3 totals 17 residues. V dropped 4 bases and J dropped 1 base, with 19 bases sitting between them. The chain's CDR3 is CASSSPQGSLRNTEAFF. The CDR3, as DNA: TGTGCCAGCAGCTCTCCGCAGGGATCCTTGAGGAACACTGAAGCTTTCTTT.

V gene TRBV20-1 combines with J gene TRBJ2-1; 13 nucleotides align to TRBD2. CDR1 and CDR2 from the germline V gene are DFQATT and SNEGSKA (reference sequence). The CDR3 covers 12 residues. This CDR3 reads CTGLAGEDEQFF. The CDR3 nucleotides are TGCACTGGACTAGCGGGAGAAGATGAGCAGTTCTTC.